The 11 T cell receptor beta chains below come from one sample, sequenced in a study of blood T cell repertoires in COVID-19. Clones were sequenced by immunoSEQ multiplex PCR, and TCRdb holds only the in-frame ones, with some missing. The sample lists under 250,000 clones; approximately 80% were seen once. Sequencing was carried out using PBMCs or T cells enriched from blood (not recorded which). These receptors were taken from a man in his thirties or forties with acute COVID-19.

This chain uses TRBV18 with TRBJ2-5, with D perhaps TRBD1 (5 bases). V lost 0 bases and J 2 bases, leaving 13 bases between the germline ends. Germline-derived CDR1 and CDR2 are KGHSH and LQKENI. The CDR3 consists of 16 residues. The CDR3 is CASSPPSGAQQETQYF. The DNA for the CDR3 is TGTGCCAGCTCACCACCGAGTGGGGCCCAGCAAGAGACCCAGTACTTC. Together with reference TRBV18 and TRBJ2-5, the CDR3 gives the full variable domain: NAGVMQNPRHLVRRRGQEARLRCSPMKGHSHVYWYRQLPEEGLKFMVYLQKENIIDESGMPKERFSAEFPKEGPSILRIQQVVRGDSAAYFCASSPPSGAQQETQYFGPGTRLLVL.

The chain recombines TRBV11-2 with TRBJ1-4; maybe TRBD1 (5 bases). The V and J ends lost 0 bases and 8 bases respectively, with 16 bases between them. The CDR3 sequence is 16 residues long. Germline V gene sequence: CDR1 SGHAT, CDR2 FQNNGV. CDR3 sequence (DNA): TGTGCCAGCAGCTTAGATGTCGTCGGGGGAAGGGAAAAACTGTTTTTT. Encoded protein: CASSLDVVGGREKLFF.

The chain links TRBV28 to TRBJ1-5, with TRBD1 as a possible D gene (6 bases). The CDR3 length is 15 residues. The V end was cut by 9 bases, the J end by 3 bases, with 18 bases between. The V gene's germline CDR1 is MDHEN and CDR2 SYDVKM. The CDR3 protein is CASLTGTDFNQPQHF. The CDR3 nucleotides read TGTGCCAGTTTAACAGGGACGGATTTCAATCAGCCCCAGCATTTT.

The V call is TRBV7-2, the J call TRBJ1-2, with D unresolved. Trimming stripped 4 bases from V and 2 bases from J, with 20 bases between. The CDR3 runs to 17 residues. Germline values: CDR1 SGHTA, CDR2 FQGNSA. CDR3 residues: CASSSTHSGPGNYGYTF. In DNA, the CDR3 is TGTGCCAGCAGCTCCACCCACAGTGGCCCCGGAAACTATGGCTACACCTTC.

Only one count was recorded for this clone. This chain joins TRBV7-3 and TRBJ2-1; TRBD1 aligns across 8 bases. Germline CDR1 SGHTA, CDR2 FQGTGA. The V segment lost 4 bases and the J segment 7 bases; nucleotides outside the gene matches: 12. This CDR3 contains 16 residues. CDR3 residues: CASSSTGEAVGNEQFF. The CDR3 region has the DNA TGTGCCAGCAGCTCGACAGGGGAGGCGGTTGGGAATGAGCAGTTCTTC.

The gene calls are TRBV18 and TRBJ1-4; D may be TRBD1 (5 bases). CDR3 length: 13 residues. The germline V gene encodes CDR1 KGHSH and CDR2 LQKENI. V lost 2 bases to trimming and J lost 7 bases, with 8 bases between them. CDR3 sequence (DNA): TGTGCCAGCTCACCAAGGGGCAGTGAAAAACTGTTTTTT. Translating it yields CASSPRGSEKLFF.

The chain uses TRBV7-9 and TRBJ1-1; 7 bases map to TRBD1. The CDR3 has 15 residues. Germline V CDR1 and CDR2: SEHNR, FQNEAQ (reference sequence). V lost 4 bases and J lost 3; bases outside the gene matches: 8. The CDR3 loop reads CASSSHKTGDTEAFF. CDR3 coding DNA: TGTGCCAGCAGCTCCCACAAAACAGGGGACACTGAAGCTTTCTTT.

V and J are TRBV20-1 and TRBJ1-1; possible D gene TRBD1, 6 bases. V was shortened by 5 bases and J by 4 bases, with 8 bases between the two germline ends. Germline V gives CDR1 DFQATT, CDR2 SNEGSKA (reference sequence). The CDR3 is 11 residues long. CDR3: CSAYRVTEAFF. The CDR3 bases are TGCAGTGCTTACAGGGTCACTGAAGCTTTCTTT.

The gene calls are TRBV6-5 and TRBJ2-5; 9 bases fit TRBD2. The CDR3 has 15 amino acids. The germline CDR1 and CDR2 sequences are MNHEY and SVGAGI. The ends lost 4 bases at V and 1 base at J; junction bases unmatched: 4. The CDR3 protein is CASSSLAGPQETQYF. CDR3 bases: TGTGCCAGCAGTTCCCTAGCGGGGCCCCAAGAGACCCAGTACTTC.

The J gene is TRBJ1-3, the V gene TRBV7-9; D is undetermined. V lost 2 bases and J lost 1, with 9 bases in between. The germline V gene has CDR1 SEHNR and CDR2 FQNEAQ (reference sequence). This CDR3 spans 15 amino acids. The CDR3 DNA reads as TGTGCCAGCAGCTTATTAGCGACTTCTGGAAACACCATATATTTT. Translated: CASSLLATSGNTIYF. Drawing the rest from reference TRBV7-9 and TRBJ1-3, the complete variable domain is DTGVSQNPRHKITKRGQNVTFRCDPISEHNRLYWYRQTLGQGPEFLTYFQNEAQLEKSRLLSDRFSAERPKGSFSTLEIQRTEQGDSAMYLCASSLLATSGNTIYFGEGSWLTVV.

J is TRBJ1-1 and V is TRBV19; tentatively, D is TRBD1 (6 bases). The CDR3 extends over 14 amino acids. The ends were cut back, 6 bases at V and 0 bases at J, with 11 bases in the middle. Germline V gene sequence: CDR1 LNHDA, CDR2 SQIVND (reference sequence). The CDR3 loop is CASRRQDLNTEAFF. DNA of the CDR3: TGTGCCAGTAGGAGACAGGATTTGAACACTGAAGCTTTCTTT.